The 7 T cell receptor beta chains given below trace back to one sample, sequenced in a study of blood T cell repertoires in COVID-19. The assay was immunoSEQ multiplex PCR, and TCRdb's table has in-frame clones only and misses some. The sample holds about 46,000 clones, 75% to 90% seen once. Sequenced sample: peripheral blood. The receptors were gathered from a man aged 45-65 years with acute or convalescent COVID-19.

The J gene is TRBJ2-2, the V gene TRBV5-1; 7 bases line up with TRBD1. Germline values: CDR1 SGHRS, CDR2 YFSETQ. V lost 3 bases to trimming and J lost 3 bases; unmatched junction nucleotides: 2. The CDR3 sequence is 14 residues long. This chain's CDR3 is CASSSGTDTGELFF. CDR3 nucleotides: TGCGCCAGCAGCTCCGGGACAGACACCGGGGAGCTGTTTTTT. Using reference TRBV5-1 and TRBJ2-2 for the parts outside the CDR3, the full variable domain is KAGVTQTPRYLIKTRGQQVTLSCSPISGHRSVSWYQQTPGQGLQFLFEYFSETQRNKGNFPGRFSGRQFSNSRSEMNVSTLELGDSALYLCASSSGTDTGELFFGEGSRLTVL.

A single count supports this clone. An end of the junction does not agree with germline; a read error may underlie this. V usage is TRBV4-2 and J usage is TRBJ1-2; tentative D call: TRBD1 (6 bases). CDR3 length: 15 amino acids. Germline CDR1 reads LGHNA; CDR2 reads YNFKEQ. The CDR3 region is CAGSQDYAGARGYTF. DNA for the CDR3: TGTGCCGGCAGCCAAGATTATGCGGGGGCGCGGGGCTACACCTTC.

V gene TRBV19 combines with J gene TRBJ2-5; tentative D call: TRBD2 (6 bases). Germline assignment: CDR1 LNHDA and CDR2 SQIVND (reference sequence). The CDR3 consists of 15 residues. Deletions cut 3 bases from V and 5 bases from J, with 16 bases between. For the CDR3, the DNA is TGTGCCAGTAGTATCTCACTAGCTTCGGGGGAGACCCAGTACTTC. Its protein product is CASSISLASGETQYF.

This chain connects TRBV6-2 or TRBV6-3 to TRBJ2-5; 7 bases fit TRBD2. J was trimmed by 1 base and V by 2 bases; bases with no gene match: 4. Germline CDR1 reads MNHEY; CDR2 reads SVGEGT. The CDR3 spans 15 residues. The CDR3 reads CASSYTGLFQETQYF. The CDR3 DNA sequence: TGTGCCAGCAGTTACACGGGACTATTCCAAGAGACCCAGTACTTC.

V and J are TRBV5-1 and TRBJ2-1, with 9 positions matching TRBD2. Germline-derived CDR1 and CDR2 are SGHRS and YFSETQ. The CDR3 spans 16 residues. V lost 0 bases, J lost 4 bases, and 5 bases stayed unmatched. The CDR3 reads CASSLGTSGLYNEQFF. The CDR3 DNA follows: TGCGCCAGCAGCTTGGGTACTAGCGGGTTATACAATGAGCAGTTCTTC.

This clone was seen more than once but under ten times. The chain joins TRBV5-1 to TRBJ2-5; a weak D match, TRBD2 (6 bases). V lost 4 bases to trimming and J lost 5 bases, with 18 bases between them. Germline loops: CDR1 SGHRS, CDR2 YFSETQ. This CDR3 spans 15 amino acids. The CDR3 here is CASSIGPGRGETQYF. Written as DNA, the CDR3 is TGCGCCAGCAGCATCGGACCAGGTCGGGGGGAGACCCAGTACTTC.

The genes are TRBV6-5 and TRBJ2-3; D call uncertain. Germline CDR1 reads MNHEY; CDR2 reads SVGAGI. V was cut by 4 bases and J by 0 bases, with 14 bases left in between. The CDR3 has 16 residues. This CDR3 reads CASSSVPVTSTDTQYF. The CDR3 DNA sequence: TGTGCCAGCAGTTCAGTTCCAGTGACTAGCACAGATACGCAGTATTTT.